Shown below are 2 T cell receptor beta chains from a single sample sequenced in a study of blood T cell repertoires in COVID-19. Method: immunoSEQ multiplex PCR; TCRdb's copy keeps in-frame clones and lacks some. Of around 190,000 clones in the sample, about 86% were seen once. Specimen: peripheral blood. The source is a man between 65 and 79 years old with active or convalescent COVID-19.

The rearrangement uses TRBV6-4 and TRBJ1-1; no clear D. CDR1 and CDR2 from the germline V gene are MRHNA and SNTAGT. Trimming shortened V by 0 bases and J by 4 bases, and 6 bases separated the two germline ends. The CDR3 sequence is 13 residues long. This CDR3 reads CASSDSGGTEAFF. The DNA for the CDR3 is TGTGCCAGCAGTGACTCGGGAGGCACTGAAGCTTTCTTT.

This rearrangement joins TRBV5-1 to TRBJ1-4, with 8 bases identical to TRBD1. CDR3 size: 15 residues. The germline CDR1 and CDR2 sequences are SGHRS and YFSETQ. The V and J ends lost 6 bases and 3 bases, in that order; junction bases with no gene match: 7. For the CDR3, the DNA is TGCGCCAGCAACCCCAGGGGACAGGCTAATGAAAAACTGTTTTTT. It specifies CASNPRGQANEKLFF.